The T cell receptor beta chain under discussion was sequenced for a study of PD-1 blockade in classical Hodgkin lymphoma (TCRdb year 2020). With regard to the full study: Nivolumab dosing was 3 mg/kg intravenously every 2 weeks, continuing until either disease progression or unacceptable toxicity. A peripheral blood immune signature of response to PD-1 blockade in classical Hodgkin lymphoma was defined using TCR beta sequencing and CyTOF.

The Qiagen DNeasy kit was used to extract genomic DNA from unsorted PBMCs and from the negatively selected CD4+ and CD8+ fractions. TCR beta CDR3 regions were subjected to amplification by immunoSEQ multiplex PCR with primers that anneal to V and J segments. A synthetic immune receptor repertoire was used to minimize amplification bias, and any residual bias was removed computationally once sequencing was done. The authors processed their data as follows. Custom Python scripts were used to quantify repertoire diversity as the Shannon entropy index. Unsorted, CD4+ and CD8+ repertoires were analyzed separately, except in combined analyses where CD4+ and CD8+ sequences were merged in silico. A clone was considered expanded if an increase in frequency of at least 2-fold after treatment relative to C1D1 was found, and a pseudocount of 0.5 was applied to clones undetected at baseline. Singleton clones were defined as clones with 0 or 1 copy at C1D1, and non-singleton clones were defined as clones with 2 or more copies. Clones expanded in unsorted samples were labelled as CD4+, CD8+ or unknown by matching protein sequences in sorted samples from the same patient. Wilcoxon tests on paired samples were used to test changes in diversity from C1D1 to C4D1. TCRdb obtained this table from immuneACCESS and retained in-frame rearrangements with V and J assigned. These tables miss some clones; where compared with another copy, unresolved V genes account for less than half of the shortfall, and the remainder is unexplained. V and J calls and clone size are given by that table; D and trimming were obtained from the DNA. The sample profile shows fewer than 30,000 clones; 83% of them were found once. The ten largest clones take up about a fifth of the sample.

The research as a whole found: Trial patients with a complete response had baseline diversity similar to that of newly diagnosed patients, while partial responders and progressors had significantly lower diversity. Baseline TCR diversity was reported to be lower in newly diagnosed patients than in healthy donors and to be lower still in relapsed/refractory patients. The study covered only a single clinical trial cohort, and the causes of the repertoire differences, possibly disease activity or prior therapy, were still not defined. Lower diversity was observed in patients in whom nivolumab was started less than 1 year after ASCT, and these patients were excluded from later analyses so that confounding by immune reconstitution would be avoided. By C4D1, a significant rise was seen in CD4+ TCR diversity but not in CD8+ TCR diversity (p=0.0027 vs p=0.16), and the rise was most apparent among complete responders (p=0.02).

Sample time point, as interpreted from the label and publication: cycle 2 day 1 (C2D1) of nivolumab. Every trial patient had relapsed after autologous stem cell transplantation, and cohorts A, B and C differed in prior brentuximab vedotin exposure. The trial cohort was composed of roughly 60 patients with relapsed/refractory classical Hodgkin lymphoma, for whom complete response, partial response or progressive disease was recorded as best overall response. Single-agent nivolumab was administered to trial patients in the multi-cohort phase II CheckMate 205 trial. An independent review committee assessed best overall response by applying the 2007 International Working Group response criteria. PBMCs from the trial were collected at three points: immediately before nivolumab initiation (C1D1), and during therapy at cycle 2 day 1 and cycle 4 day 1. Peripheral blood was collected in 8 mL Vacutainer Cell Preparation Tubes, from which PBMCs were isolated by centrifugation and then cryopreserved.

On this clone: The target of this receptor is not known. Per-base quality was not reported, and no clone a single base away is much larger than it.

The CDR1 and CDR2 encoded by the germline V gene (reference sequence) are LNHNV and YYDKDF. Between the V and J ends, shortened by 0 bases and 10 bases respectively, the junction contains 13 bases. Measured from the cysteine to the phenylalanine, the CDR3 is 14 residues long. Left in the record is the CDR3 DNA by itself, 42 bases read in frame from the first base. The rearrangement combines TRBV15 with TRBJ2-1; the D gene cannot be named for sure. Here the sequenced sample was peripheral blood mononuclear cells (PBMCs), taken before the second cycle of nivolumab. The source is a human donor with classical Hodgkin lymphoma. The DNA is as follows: TGTGCCACCAGCAGAGATCTTAAGATGGGAGAGCAGTTCTTC. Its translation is CATSRDLKMGEQFF.